Below are 14 T cell receptor beta chains sequenced from a single sample in a study of MAIT cells during Salmonella Paratyphi A infection. Study-wide findings and caveats: MAIT TRBV usage was oligoclonal, favouring TRBV20 and TRBV6.

What these receptors recognize is not known. A single record per CDR3 protein comes from TCRdb applying MiXCR to the 5' RACE reads. This table holds more than 1,300 distinct CDR3 sequences, roughly half found once. Stated time point: before S. Paratyphi A challenge (baseline). MAIT cells were sorted by flow cytometry as Valpha7.2+ CD161+ T cells. The sequences come from MAIT cells from blood, collected at the first sampling point of the challenge study. These receptors all stem from a person aged 18 to 70 who was deliberately infected with Salmonella Paratyphi A in a paratyphoid fever challenge study.

The chain combines TRBV11-3 with TRBJ2-1, with D perhaps matching TRBD2 (5 bases). The CDR3 is made up of 15 amino acids. V was clipped by 2 bases and J by 6 bases, with 14 bases between them. Germline CDR1 reads SGHNT; CDR2 reads YENEEA. The CDR3 bases are TGTGCCAGCAGCTTACAAAGCTTAGAGGGCAATGAGCAGTTCTTC. Translated, it gives CASSLQSLEGNEQFF.

This clonotype is classed as hyperexpanded. The V call is TRBV4-2, the J call TRBJ2-7; no reliable D call. The V end lost 0 bases, the J end lost 2 bases, and 11 bases lay between the germline ends. The germline CDR1 and CDR2 sequences are LGHNA and YNFKEQ. This CDR3 region has 15 residues. CDR3 nucleotide sequence: TGTGCCAGCAGCCAAGAACTGGGGTCAGCCTACGAGCAGTACTTC. Protein sequence: CASSQELGSAYEQYF.

The V and J genes are TRBV29-1 and TRBJ2-6; possibly TRBD1 for D (7 bases). There are 15 residues in the CDR3. V lost 8 bases and J 4 bases, leaving 18 bases between the germline ends. From germline, CDR1 is SQVTM and CDR2 ANQGSEA. CDR3: CSSGGGGTGANVLTF. The CDR3, as DNA: TGCAGCAGTGGAGGGGGCGGTACAGGGGCCAACGTCCTGACTTTC.

This clonotype is large by share. V and J are TRBV21-1 and TRBJ1-1; the table gives TRBD1 as D, unverified against the DNA. TRBV21-1 constitutes a pseudogene. The CDR3 length is 15 residues. The CDR3 sequence is CASSKEQGMNTEAFF. CDR3 bases: TGTGCCAGCAGCAAAGAACAGGGAATGAACACTGAAGCTTTCTTT.

J is TRBJ2-3 and V is TRBV6-2 or TRBV6-3; 11 bases line up with TRBD1. The CDR3 totals 14 residues. V trimming: 7 bases; J trimming: 4 bases; junction bases outside the gene matches: 4. Germline V gives CDR1 MNHEY, CDR2 SVGEGT. The CDR3 sequence: CASTMGQGADTQYF. In DNA form, the CDR3 reads TGTGCCAGCACCATGGGACAGGGGGCAGATACGCAGTATTTT.

The sample holds one count of this clonotype. The genes are TRBV20-1 and TRBJ2-5, with 8 bases identical to TRBD2. Germline values: CDR1 DFQATT, CDR2 SNEGSKA (reference sequence). The junction had 8 bases not matched to a gene; V was cut back by 0 bases and J by 5 bases. The CDR3 spans 15 residues. This CDR3 is CSAREGGGPEETQYF. The DNA for the CDR3 is TGCAGTGCTAGAGAAGGCGGGGGGCCCGAGGAGACCCAGTACTTC.

The chain has TRBV10-3 and TRBJ2-5; 7 bases are shared with TRBD2. The CDR3 extends over 16 amino acids. J gave up 1 base and V 4 bases, and 9 bases lay outside the gene matches. Germline V lookup: CDR1 ENHRY, CDR2 SYGVKD. CDR3 amino acids: CAISARDGGGQETQYF. In DNA, the CDR3 is TGTGCCATCAGTGCTAGAGATGGGGGGGGCCAAGAGACCCAGTACTTC.

V usage is TRBV6-4 and J usage is TRBJ2-1; TRBD2 matches at 8 bases. The CDR3 contains 15 residues. Germline trimming cut 3 bases from V and 6 bases from J; bases unmatched to any gene: 7. The germline V gene encodes CDR1 MRHNA and CDR2 SNTAGT. CDR3 in amino acids: CASSDTAGEGNEQFF. CDR3 DNA sequence: TGTGCCAGCAGTGATACAGCGGGAGAGGGCAATGAGCAGTTCTTC.

The chain employs TRBV20-1 and TRBJ2-1; no clear D. The CDR3 has 11 residues. Germline V gene sequence: CDR1 DFQATT, CDR2 SNEGSKA (reference sequence). Trimming shortened V by 0 bases and J by 6 bases, and 3 bases separated the two germline ends. The CDR3 loop reads CSAREGNEQFF. CDR3 sequence (DNA): TGCAGTGCTAGAGAGGGCAATGAGCAGTTCTTC.

Remarks on this clonotype: It is unclear where the CDR3 begins or ends on the DNA, so no DNA is shown, and the CDR3 is as TCRdb lists it. J is TRBJ2-1 and V is TRBV6-4; the table's D call TRBD2 went unverified against the DNA. Counting both end residues, the CDR3 totals 22 amino acids. Germline assignment: CDR1 MRHNA and CDR2 SNTAGT. Here the CDR3 reads CASSFYICSARDVTSAYNEQFF.

The chain uses TRBV4-3 and TRBJ2-3; D call uncertain. The CDR3 contains 10 residues. Trimming stripped 0 bases from V and 8 bases from J, with 0 bases between. Germline CDR1 is LGHNA and CDR2 is YSLEER. Written as DNA, the CDR3 is TGCGCCAGCAGCCAAGATACGCAGTATTTT. It translates to CASSQDTQYF.

Regarding this clonotype: This may arise from a read error, as a much more abundant clone is one base away. The rearrangement links TRBV6-4 to TRBJ2-1; D is perhaps TRBD2 (5 bases). This CDR3 spans 13 amino acids. Germline loops: CDR1 MRHNA, CDR2 SNTAGT. Trimming removed 2 bases at V and 13 bases at J, with 15 bases between. CDR3 sequence (DNA): TGTGCCAGCAGTGACCGGGAAGAGAGTGTACAGTTCTTC. This codes for CASSDREESVQFF.

The chain is built from TRBV4-3 and TRBJ1-1; no firm D call. Germline CDR1 LGHNA, CDR2 YSLEER. The V end was cut by 4 bases, the J end by 5 bases, with 14 bases between. This CDR3 comprises 14 residues. The CDR3 here is CASSRNMEGTEAFF. The CDR3 DNA reads as TGCGCCAGCAGCCGGAACATGGAAGGGACTGAAGCTTTCTTT.

In its sample, this clonotype ranks as medium-sized. The chain carries TRBV6-4 and TRBJ2-2; possibly TRBD2 for D (6 bases). Germline assignment: CDR1 MRHNA and CDR2 SNTAGT. V dropped 3 bases and J dropped 1 base, with 6 bases sitting between them. The CDR3 covers 14 residues. CDR3 nucleotide sequence: TGTGCCAGCAGTGAGCGGGGGAACACCGGGGAGCTGTTTTTT. Encoded protein: CASSERGNTGELFF.